This entry lists 29 T cell receptor beta chains sequenced from one sample in a study of early stage breast cancer tumors. Profiling relied on immunoSEQ multiplex PCR, and the TCRdb table lists in-frame clones only, not all of them. Of 8,500 to 10,000 clones in the sample, 71% were seen once. Source material: normal breast tissue next to the tumor. The source of these receptors is a person aged 55 to 75 with breast cancer.

The chain combines TRBV19 with TRBJ2-5; D gene ambiguous. V lost 2 bases to trimming and J lost 2 bases, with 9 bases between them. CDR1 is LNHDA and CDR2 is SQIVND in the germline V gene (reference sequence). This CDR3 is 14 amino acids long. CDR3 residues: CASSISSSQETQYF. The CDR3 DNA follows: TGTGCCAGTAGTATAAGCTCATCTCAAGAGACCCAGTACTTC.

This chain links TRBV11-2 with TRBJ2-2; 12 bases map to TRBD2. CDR1 SGHAT and CDR2 FQNNGV come from the germline V gene. CDR3 length equals 16 residues. V gave up 4 bases and J gave up 4 bases; unmatched junction bases: 4. CDR3 residues: CASSSLAGGVTGELFF. The CDR3 region has the DNA TGTGCCAGCAGCTCACTAGCGGGAGGAGTCACCGGGGAGCTGTTTTTT. The entire variable domain, with the rest obtained from reference TRBV11-2 and TRBJ2-2, is as follows: EAGVAQSPRYKIIEKRQSVAFWCNPISGHATLYWYQQILGQGPKLLIQFQNNGVVDDSQLPKDRFSAERLKGVDSTLKIQPAKLEDSAVYLCASSSLAGGVTGELFFGEGSRLTVL.

In its sample, this clone was seen once. The chain carries TRBV6-6 and TRBJ2-1, with TRBD2 matching over 7 bases. Losses at the gene ends were 6 bases for V and 4 bases for J; bases not matched to a gene: 6. The germline gives CDR1 MNHNY, CDR2 SVGAGI (reference sequence). CDR3 length: 14 amino acids. This CDR3 reads CASRAGAAYNEQFF. Here the CDR3 DNA reads TGTGCCAGCAGGGCGGGAGCCGCTTACAATGAGCAGTTCTTC.

To note about this clone: An end of the junction differs from the germline gene, which may be a read error. This rearrangement joins TRBV6-1 to TRBJ1-3; 9 bases map to TRBD1. The CDR3 spans 17 residues. Germline CDR1 MNHNS, CDR2 SASEGT. The CDR3 nucleotides are TGTGCCATCAGTGAGTCCCGGGACAGGGAATCTGGAAACACCATATATTTT. This encodes CAISESRDRESGNTIYF.

This clone was recorded a few times. V and J are TRBV7-9 and TRBJ2-2; tentative D call: TRBD1 (7 bases). CDR1 SEHNR and CDR2 FQNEAQ come from the germline V gene (reference sequence). Trimming shortened V by 1 base and J by 6 bases, and 12 bases separated the two germline ends. The CDR3 runs to 15 residues. CDR3 in DNA: TGTGCCAGCAGCTTAGTACGGGGGACAGCCGGGGAGCTGTTTTTT. The encoded protein is CASSLVRGTAGELFF.

CDR3 nucleotide sequence: TGTGCCAGCAGCTTCGGACAGGGGGCCGCCGGGGAGCTGTTTTTT. It encodes CASSFGQGAAGELFF. V and J are TRBV7-3 and TRBJ2-2, with 11 nucleotides matching TRBD1. The CDR3 contains 15 residues. Germline lookup yields CDR1 SGHTA and CDR2 FQGTGA. V trimming: 3 bases; J trimming: 6 bases; junction bases outside the gene matches: 3.

The chain has TRBV10-2 and TRBJ2-5, with a tentative D call TRBD2 (6 bases). The germline gives CDR1 WSHSY, CDR2 SAAADI. The CDR3 covers 16 residues. V gave up 2 bases and J gave up 2 bases, with 15 bases separating them. The CDR3 sequence is CASSEKVGGAQETQYF. The CDR3 DNA reads as TGCGCCAGCAGTGAGAAGGTTGGCGGGGCACAAGAGACCCAGTACTTC.

The V and J genes are TRBV7-8 and TRBJ2-1, with D possibly TRBD2 on 5 matching bases. Trimming took off 5 bases at V and 10 bases at J, with 12 bases between the two ends. Germline CDR1 SGHVS, CDR2 FQNEAQ. CDR3 length equals 12 residues. The CDR3 DNA reads as TGTGCCAGCAGCCGGAGGATCCGGGAGCAGTTCTTC. As protein: CASSRRIREQFF.

CDR3 bases: TGTGCCAGCAGCGTGGATGGGGAGGACTACAATGAGCAGTTCTTC. It codes for CASSVDGEDYNEQFF. This chain links TRBV5-4 with TRBJ2-1, with D perhaps matching TRBD2 (6 bases). CDR3 length: 15 residues. CDR1 and CDR2 from the germline V gene are SGHNT and YYREEE (reference sequence). V lost 4 bases to trimming and J lost 3 bases, with 14 bases between them.

This chain uses TRBV15 with TRBJ2-3; TRBD2 agrees at 9 bases. There are 17 residues in the CDR3. Germline-derived CDR1 and CDR2 are LNHNV and YYDKDF (reference sequence). V lost 0 bases to trimming and J lost 7 bases; unmatched junction nucleotides: 11. CDR3 protein: CATSRDRLAGSSYTQYF. As DNA, the CDR3 is TGTGCCACCAGCAGAGACCGGCTAGCGGGAAGTTCATATACGCAGTATTTT.

This sequence joins TRBV6-1 and TRBJ1-2; possibly TRBD1 for D (6 bases). Trimming cost V 6 bases and J 1 base, with 9 bases left between them. The CDR3 totals 13 residues. In germline, CDR1 is MNHNS, CDR2 SASEGT. CDR3 in amino acids: CASRVDSNYGYTF. Here the CDR3 DNA reads TGTGCCAGCAGGGTGGACAGTAACTATGGCTACACCTTC.

V is TRBV18 and J is TRBJ2-2; TRBD2 aligns across 9 bases. The CDR3 length is 15 residues. CDR1 KGHSH and CDR2 LQKENI come from the germline V gene. J was trimmed by 5 bases and V by 3 bases; bases with no gene match: 4. The CDR3 DNA is TGTGCCAGCTCACCGGAGAGCGGGGGGACCGGGGAGCTGTTTTTT. It codes for CASSPESGGTGELFF.

V usage is TRBV6-5 and J usage is TRBJ2-3; no definite D call. V was clipped by 1 base and J by 3 bases, with 5 bases between them. This CDR3 contains 13 residues. CDR1 and CDR2 from the germline V gene are MNHEY and SVGAGI. The CDR3 coding sequence is TGTGCCAGCAGTTACTTCTCTACAGATACGCAGTATTTT. Translating gives CASSYFSTDTQYF.

The rearrangement uses TRBV7-2 and TRBJ2-7; TRBD1 matches at 8 bases. CDR1 is SGHTA and CDR2 is FQGNSA in the germline V gene. After removal of 5 bases from V and 0 bases from J, the junction contained 6 bases not matched to a gene. This CDR3 has 15 amino acids. The CDR3 region has the DNA TGTGCCAGCAGCCATACCGGGACAGGCTCCTACGAGCAGTACTTC. It yields the protein CASSHTGTGSYEQYF.

The chain is built from TRBV5-1 and TRBJ1-4, with 7 bases fitting TRBD1. Germline V gives CDR1 SGHRS, CDR2 YFSETQ. The junction had 5 bases not matched to a gene; V was cut back by 5 bases and J by 4 bases. The CDR3 covers 14 residues. The CDR3 is CASSTGTVNEKLFF. The CDR3 coding sequence is TGCGCCAGCAGTACCGGGACAGTTAATGAAAAACTGTTTTTT.

The rearrangement uses TRBV4-3 and TRBJ2-7; no firm D call. The germline V gene encodes CDR1 LGHNA and CDR2 YSLEER. This CDR3 is built from 14 residues. V was pared by 1 base and J by 6 bases, with 13 bases between. For the CDR3, the DNA is TGCGCCAGCAGCCAAGGCCTTACAGAGTCCGAGCAGTACTTC. Residues: CASSQGLTESEQYF.

The chain employs TRBV4-3 and TRBJ2-7, with 10 nucleotides matching TRBD1. V dropped 4 bases and J dropped 0; count of bases not matched to a gene: 3. The CDR3 has 15 amino acids. CDR1 is LGHNA and CDR2 is YSLEER in the germline V gene. The CDR3 loop is CASSPGQGSSYEQYF. CDR3 sequence (DNA): TGCGCCAGCAGCCCGGGACAGGGGAGCTCCTACGAGCAGTACTTC.

The V and J genes are TRBV19 and TRBJ1-5; TRBD1 aligns across 7 bases. After removal of 7 bases from V and 4 bases from J, the junction contained 16 bases not matched to a gene. From germline, CDR1 is LNHDA and CDR2 SQIVND (reference sequence). This CDR3 has 17 amino acids. Here the CDR3 DNA reads TGTGCCAGTACCCCACAGGGGCAGTCTTCGCAGAATCAGCCCCAGCATTTT. Amino acid sequence: CASTPQGQSSQNQPQHF.

This clone ranks as medium-sized. The chain is built from TRBV7-3 and TRBJ1-5; tentative D call: TRBD1 (5 bases). Germline CDR1 SGHTA, CDR2 FQGTGA. The CDR3 length is 13 residues. V lost 5 bases and J 3 bases, leaving 8 bases between the germline ends. The CDR3 sequence is CASSTGPNQPQHF. In DNA, the CDR3 is TGTGCCAGCAGCACAGGACCCAATCAGCCCCAGCATTTT.

This clone has more than one count but fewer than ten. The genes are TRBV7-9 and TRBJ2-3, with TRBD1 matching 8 bases. Trimming took 2 bases from V and 0 from J; bases not matched to a gene: 1. Germline CDR1 reads SEHNR; CDR2 reads FQNEAQ (reference sequence). There are 15 residues in the CDR3. CDR3 amino acids: CASSLQGASTDTQYF. The CDR3 region has the DNA TGTGCCAGCAGCTTACAGGGGGCAAGCACAGATACGCAGTATTTT.

The table lists this clone with a count of one. This chain connects TRBV27 to TRBJ2-3; weak D call: TRBD2 (7 bases). Trimming left V 10 bases short and J 1 base short, with 21 bases between. CDR1 and CDR2 from the germline V gene are MNHEY and SMNVEV (reference sequence). The CDR3 has 16 amino acids. CDR3 sequence (DNA): TGTGCCACTGGGGGGGCGGGAGATACCCGCACAGATACGCAGTATTTT. As protein: CATGGAGDTRTDTQYF.

The chain joins TRBV28 to TRBJ1-2; no clear D gene. The V and J ends lost 6 bases and 1 base respectively, with 9 bases between them. CDR1 is MDHEN, CDR2 SYDVKM, per germline. This CDR3 has 13 amino acids. The CDR3 nucleotides read TGTGCCAGCAGGGCAGGCGTTAACTATGGCTACACCTTC. Residues: CASRAGVNYGYTF.

The chain links TRBV5-1 to TRBJ2-1, with 9 bases aligning to TRBD2. Germline CDR1 reads SGHRS; CDR2 reads YFSETQ. V dropped 4 bases and J dropped 2; count of bases not matched to a gene: 4. The CDR3 totals 15 residues. CDR3 sequence reads: CASSPGLATYNEQFF. The CDR3 nucleotides are TGCGCCAGCAGCCCCGGACTAGCGACCTACAATGAGCAGTTCTTC.

The chain couples TRBV27 to TRBJ2-7, with 14 bases matching TRBD2. Looked up from germline, CDR1 is MNHEY and CDR2 is SMNVEV (reference sequence). The CDR3 has 18 residues. J lost 6 bases, V lost 3 bases, and 13 bases had no gene match. CDR3 nucleotide sequence: TGTGCCAGCAGTTTGGCGGGACCGGGACTAGCGGGAGTCCCCGAGCAGTACTTC. Translating it yields CASSLAGPGLAGVPEQYF.

The chain has TRBV5-3 and TRBJ2-2, with 9 bases that match TRBD1. TRBV5-3 is an ORF, with its function uncertain. CDR3 size: 18 residues. V lost 3 bases to trimming and J lost 4 bases; unmatched junction nucleotides: 13. The CDR3 coding sequence is TGTGCCAGAAGCTCGTACGGCGGGACAGGGTTAGGCACCGGGGAGCTGTTTTTT. It codes for CARSSYGGTGLGTGELFF.

This chain uses TRBV7-9 with TRBJ2-1; 7 positions match TRBD1. CDR3 length: 15 residues. The germline gives CDR1 SEHNR, CDR2 FQNEAQ (reference sequence). Trimming cost V 1 base and J 4 bases; bases outside gene matches: 4. The CDR3 region is CASSLGQGYYNEQFF. The DNA for the CDR3 is TGTGCCAGCAGCTTAGGACAGGGATATTACAATGAGCAGTTCTTC.

As to this clone: One end of the junction does not line up with germline, which may come from a read error. This sequence joins TRBV7-7 and TRBJ2-7; 13 bases fit TRBD2. The CDR3 is 14 residues long. Germline values: CDR1 SSHAT, CDR2 FNYEAQ (reference sequence). CDR3 in DNA: TGTGCTAGCAGCCCCAGGACTAGCGGGAGCGAGCAGTACTTC. As protein: CASSPRTSGSEQYF.

The rearrangement links TRBV28 to TRBJ1-2; D is ambiguous. From germline, CDR1 is MDHEN and CDR2 SYDVKM. V was shortened by 3 bases and J by 6 bases, with 20 bases between the two germline ends. This CDR3 region has 16 residues. CDR3 loop: CASSLANWGGLDGYTF. CDR3 in DNA: TGTGCCAGCAGTTTGGCGAACTGGGGAGGTTTGGATGGCTACACCTTC.

This chain uses TRBV5-1 with TRBJ2-2, with D unresolved. The CDR3 length is 14 residues. From germline, CDR1 is SGHRS and CDR2 YFSETQ. Trimming took off 3 bases at V and 3 bases at J, with 9 bases between the two ends. DNA of the CDR3: TGCGCCAGCAGCTGGTCAGGTCACACCGGGGAGCTGTTTTTT. Amino acids: CASSWSGHTGELFF.